The 20 T cell receptor beta chains given below trace back to one sample, sequenced in a study of cytomegalovirus exposure and HLA in healthy donors. Data came from immunoSEQ multiplex PCR; TCRdb stores just in-frame clones and leaves some out. The data contain about 240,000 clones, approximately 86% of them seen just once; the ten biggest clones take up 1% to 1.5%. The sequenced sample was PBMCs. The receptors originated from a woman in her twenties or thirties in good health and CMV-seropositive.

This clone turned up a few times. Here the CDR3 reads CASSPLGGWSYEQYF. The CDR3 DNA reads as TGCGCCAGCAGCCCCCTAGGGGGATGGTCCTACGAGCAGTACTTC. The chain is built from TRBV5-1 and TRBJ2-7, with D perhaps matching TRBD1 (6 bases). V lost 4 bases, J lost 1 base, and 15 bases lay in between. The CDR3 consists of 15 residues. In germline, CDR1 is SGHRS, CDR2 YFSETQ.

The chain employs TRBV9 and TRBJ2-1, with D possibly TRBD1 on 5 matching bases. Germline CDR1 SGDLS, CDR2 YYNGEE. V was shortened by 3 bases and J by 7 bases, with 14 bases between the two germline ends. The CDR3 has 14 amino acids. The CDR3 bases are TGTGCCAGCAGCGCCCGGTATAGGGGAAATGAGCAGTTCTTC. This sequence encodes CASSARYRGNEQFF.

The rearrangement links TRBV7-9 to TRBJ1-4; 7 positions match TRBD1. CDR1 is SEHNR, CDR2 FQNEAQ, per germline (reference sequence). CDR3 length: 15 amino acids. With 5 bases clipped from V and 4 bases from J, the junction kept 7 bases outside the gene matches. The CDR3 DNA follows: TGTGCCAGCAGCCAGTTGACAGGGCGTAATGAAAAACTGTTTTTT. Translated, it gives CASSQLTGRNEKLFF.

J is TRBJ2-7 and V is TRBV27; no reliable D call. This CDR3 is built from 17 residues. Trimming cost V 0 bases and J 4 bases, with 19 bases left between them. Germline CDR1 MNHEY, CDR2 SMNVEV (reference sequence). As DNA, the CDR3 is TGTGCCAGCAGTTTATCTCCCGATGGTGGCCTCTTTTACGAGCAGTACTTC. Its protein product is CASSLSPDGGLFYEQYF.

The V and J genes are TRBV10-2 and TRBJ1-2; the D is unclear. The CDR3 totals 14 residues. Germline assignment: CDR1 WSHSY and CDR2 SAAADI. The V end lost 0 bases, the J end lost 7 bases, and 12 bases lay between the germline ends. CDR3 protein: CASSESITRAGYTF. CDR3 DNA: TGCGCCAGCAGTGAGTCGATCACGCGTGCTGGCTACACCTTC.

The CDR3 loop is CASSLGQGLGMNTEAFF. CDR3 DNA sequence: TGTGCCAGCAGCTTAGGACAGGGCTTAGGTATGAACACTGAAGCTTTCTTT. The rearrangement uses TRBV9 and TRBJ1-1; 8 bases fit TRBD1. CDR3 size: 17 residues. Germline trimming cut 4 bases from V and 0 bases from J; bases unmatched to any gene: 11. Germline CDR1 is SGDLS and CDR2 is YYNGEE.

The CDR3 region is CASSYLPEYGYTF. DNA of the CDR3: TGCGCCAGCAGCTATCTTCCAGAATATGGCTACACCTTC. The chain has TRBV5-1 and TRBJ1-2; no reliable D call. The germline gives CDR1 SGHRS, CDR2 YFSETQ. This CDR3 has 13 amino acids. With 3 bases removed from V and 5 bases from J, the gap between germline ends came to 11 bases.

This chain joins TRBV29-1 and TRBJ1-1; TRBD1 agrees at 11 bases. Trimming removed 3 bases from V and 5 bases from J; junction bases left unmatched: 5. This CDR3 contains 14 residues. The V gene's germline CDR1 is SQVTM and CDR2 ANQGSEA. The CDR3 protein is CSVDSGTGGTEAFF. DNA of the CDR3: TGCAGCGTTGACTCGGGGACAGGGGGGACTGAAGCTTTCTTT.

The V gene is TRBV10-1, the J gene TRBJ2-2; 8 bases agree with TRBD1. CDR1 and CDR2 from the germline V gene are WNHNN and SYGVQD (reference sequence). J lost 1 base, V lost 6 bases, and 1 base had no gene match. The CDR3 is 14 amino acids. CDR3 amino acids: CASRGQGNTGELFF. The CDR3 coding sequence is TGCGCCAGCAGAGGACAGGGGAACACCGGGGAGCTGTTTTTT.

The V call is TRBV4-1, the J call TRBJ2-7; TRBD1 matches at 7 bases. This CDR3 spans 16 amino acids. V trimming: 2 bases; J trimming: 2 bases; junction bases outside the gene matches: 9. Germline V CDR1 and CDR2: MGHRA, YSYEKL. The DNA for the CDR3 is TGCGCCAGCAGCCAAATAACCGGGACAGCAACCTACGAGCAGTACTTC. Translating gives CASSQITGTATYEQYF.

Here the CDR3 reads CASRQTGAQPQHF. CDR3 DNA sequence: TGTGCCAGCAGACAGACAGGAGCTCAGCCCCAGCATTTT. The chain recombines TRBV6-5 with TRBJ1-5; D may be TRBD1 (6 bases). The CDR3 totals 13 residues. The ends were cut back, 6 bases at V and 6 bases at J, with 12 bases in the middle. In germline, CDR1 is MNHEY, CDR2 SVGAGI.

There are a few counts of this clone. The chain couples TRBV2 to TRBJ1-1; D is unresolved. The CDR3 has 11 amino acids. The germline CDR1 and CDR2 sequences are SNHLY and FYNNEI. V was clipped by 5 bases and J by 5 bases, with 6 bases between them. CDR3 nucleotides: TGTGCCAGCAGTCTTCTTACTGAAGCTTTCTTT. Its protein product is CASSLLTEAFF. The full variable domain, its missing parts supplied by reference TRBV2 and TRBJ1-1, is EPEVTQTPSHQVTQMGQEVILRCVPISNHLYFYWYRQILGQKVEFLVSFYNNEISEKSEIFDDQFSVERPDGSNFTLKIRSTKLEDSAMYFCASSLLTEAFFGQGTRLTVV.

The rearrangement links TRBV4-1 to TRBJ2-1; possibly TRBD2 for D (6 bases). This CDR3 has 15 amino acids. The V gene's germline CDR1 is MGHRA and CDR2 YSYEKL. Deletions cut 0 bases from V and 4 bases from J, with 10 bases between. The CDR3 is CASSQDELAYNEQFF. The CDR3 coding sequence is TGCGCCAGCAGCCAAGATGAGCTAGCGTACAATGAGCAGTTCTTC.

This clone was detected a few times. The chain combines TRBV28 with TRBJ1-5; no clear D. V lost 6 bases, J lost 7 bases, and 10 bases lay in between. Germline V gene data show CDR1 as MDHEN and CDR2 as SYDVKM. The CDR3 is 12 amino acids. The CDR3, as DNA: TGTGCCAGCAGCCTTACAGACCAGCCCCAGCATTTT. It specifies CASSLTDQPQHF.

The chain recombines TRBV7-3 with TRBJ1-1; 8 bases are shared with TRBD1. Germline V gene sequence: CDR1 SGHTA, CDR2 FQGTGA. CDR3 length equals 14 residues. Trimming at V came to 5 bases and at J to 2 bases, leaving 4 bases not matched to a gene. The CDR3 nucleotides read TGTGCCAGCAGCCTAGGACAGGGCAACACTGAAGCTTTCTTT. Amino acids: CASSLGQGNTEAFF.

The rearrangement uses TRBV5-1 and TRBJ2-5; no definite D call. The CDR3 runs to 15 residues. The germline V gene encodes CDR1 SGHRS and CDR2 YFSETQ. Trimming removed 0 bases from V and 1 base from J, with 10 bases in between. CDR3 sequence reads: CASSLGFRGQETQYF. CDR3 bases: TGCGCCAGCAGCTTGGGTTTTCGAGGCCAAGAGACCCAGTACTTC.

CDR3 bases: TGTGCCAGCAGCGGGGAGGGAGCCCCTGGCTACGAGCAGTACTTC. Its translation: CASSGEGAPGYEQYF. This chain connects TRBV7-6 to TRBJ2-7, with TRBD2 matching over 7 bases. V lost 5 bases to trimming and J lost 3 bases; unmatched junction nucleotides: 10. This CDR3 is built from 15 residues. Germline V gene data show CDR1 as SGHVS and CDR2 as FNYEAQ.

V and J are TRBV28 and TRBJ2-3, with 8 bases that match TRBD1. Germline values: CDR1 MDHEN, CDR2 SYDVKM. CDR3 length equals 14 residues. V trimming: 8 bases; J trimming: 1 base; junction bases outside the gene matches: 5. CDR3 sequence reads: CASRDRSRTDTQYF. CDR3 bases: TGTGCCAGCCGGGACAGGTCCCGCACAGATACGCAGTATTTT.

The J gene is TRBJ2-2, the V gene TRBV7-8, with 7 bases identical to TRBD2. Germline CDR1 reads SGHVS; CDR2 reads FQNEAQ. The ends lost 5 bases at V and 7 bases at J; junction bases unmatched: 7. There are 14 residues in the CDR3. The CDR3 region has the DNA TGTGCCAGCAGCCCCGGGGTAGCGGGCGGGGAGCTGTTTTTT. It specifies CASSPGVAGGELFF.

The V call is TRBV5-1, the J call TRBJ2-2; 7 nucleotides align to TRBD2. Looked up from germline, CDR1 is SGHRS and CDR2 is YFSETQ. This CDR3 contains 16 residues. The V segment lost 4 bases and the J segment 2 bases; nucleotides outside the gene matches: 8. Here the CDR3 reads CASSDLTSPNTGELFF. The CDR3 nucleotides read TGCGCCAGCAGCGATCTGACTAGCCCTAACACCGGGGAGCTGTTTTTT. Using reference TRBV5-1 and TRBJ2-2 for the parts outside the CDR3, the full variable domain is KAGVTQTPRYLIKTRGQQVTLSCSPISGHRSVSWYQQTPGQGLQFLFEYFSETQRNKGNFPGRFSGRQFSNSRSEMNVSTLELGDSALYLCASSDLTSPNTGELFFGEGSRLTVL.